This TCR beta chain appears in the sequencing data of a study of post-analysis software for immune sequencing data. Study results and caveats: The study found significantly lower normalized Chao1 diversity in multiple sclerosis patients than in controls. Batch-matched samples strongly co-clustered by F measure. Four or five TRBV segments occurring more often in patients than controls included TRBV5-6, TRBV5-1 and TRBV20-1.

As concerns this clonotype: Antigen unknown.

This CDR3 contains 15 residues. Germline V lookup: CDR1 SGHVS, CDR2 FNYEAQ. V lost 0 bases and J 7 bases, leaving 16 bases between the germline ends. Unique molecular identifiers featured in each of the TCR beta cDNA libraries. TCRdb reprocessed the PCR reads with MiXCR, giving one entry per CDR3 protein. The table lists about 540,000 distinct CDR3 sequences, about a third of them singletons. Source material: blood. This sequence joins TRBV7-6 and TRBJ2-7, with D possibly matching TRBD2 (5 bases). This receptor was identified in a girl aged 2-17 years with multiple sclerosis. The CDR3 region is CASSLAFTGKEEQYF. CDR3 in DNA: TGTGCCAGCAGCTTAGCGTTCACGGGGAAGGAGGAGCAGTACTTC. The full variable domain, with the rest looked up from reference TRBV7-6 and TRBJ2-7, is GAGVSQSPRYKVTKRGQDVALRCDPISGHVSLYWYRQALGQGPEFLTYFNYEAQQDKSGLPNDRFSAERPEGSISTLTIQRTEQRDSAMYRCASSLAFTGKEEQYFGPGTRLTVT.